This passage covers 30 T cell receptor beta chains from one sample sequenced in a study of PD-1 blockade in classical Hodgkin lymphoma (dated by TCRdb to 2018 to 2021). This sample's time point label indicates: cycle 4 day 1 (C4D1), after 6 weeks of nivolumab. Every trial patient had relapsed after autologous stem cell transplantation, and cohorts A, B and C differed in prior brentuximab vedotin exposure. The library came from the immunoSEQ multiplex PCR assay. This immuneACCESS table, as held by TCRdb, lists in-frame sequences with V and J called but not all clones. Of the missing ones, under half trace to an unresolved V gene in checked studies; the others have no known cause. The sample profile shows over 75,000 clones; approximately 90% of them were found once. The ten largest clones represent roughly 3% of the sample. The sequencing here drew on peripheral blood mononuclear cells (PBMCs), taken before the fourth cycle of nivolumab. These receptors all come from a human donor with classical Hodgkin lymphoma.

The CDR3 DNA is TGTGCCAGCAGCTTTGAGCTCAGGGCGGCCTATGGCTACACCTTC. It translates to CASSFELRAAYGYTF. The chain uses TRBV5-6 and TRBJ1-2; a possible D gene is TRBD1 (5 bases). The V end lost 2 bases, the J end lost 4 bases, and 15 bases lay between the germline ends. Per germline, CDR1 SGHDT and CDR2 YYEEEE. The CDR3 extends over 15 amino acids.

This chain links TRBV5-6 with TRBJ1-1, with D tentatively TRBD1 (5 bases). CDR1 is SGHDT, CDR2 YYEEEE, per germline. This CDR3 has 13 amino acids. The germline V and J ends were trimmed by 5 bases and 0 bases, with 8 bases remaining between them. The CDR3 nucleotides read TGTGCCAGCAGGACAGTGATGAACACTGAAGCTTTCTTT. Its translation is CASRTVMNTEAFF.

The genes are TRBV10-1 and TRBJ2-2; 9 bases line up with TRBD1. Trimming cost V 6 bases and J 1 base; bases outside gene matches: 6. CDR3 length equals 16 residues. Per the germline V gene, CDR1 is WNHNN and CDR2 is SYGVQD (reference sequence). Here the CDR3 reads CASRKGGQGNTGELFF. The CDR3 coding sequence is TGCGCCAGCAGAAAGGGGGGACAGGGGAACACCGGGGAGCTGTTTTTT.

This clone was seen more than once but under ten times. The CDR3 region is CASSLSGVQGRGSNQPQHF. CDR3 nucleotides: TGTGCCAGCAGTTTAAGTGGGGTACAGGGGAGGGGGAGCAATCAGCCCCAGCATTTT. This chain links TRBV28 with TRBJ1-5; 7 bases fit TRBD1. The junction had 14 bases not matched to a gene; V was cut back by 2 bases and J by 1 base. The CDR3 length is 19 residues. Germline values: CDR1 MDHEN, CDR2 SYDVKM.

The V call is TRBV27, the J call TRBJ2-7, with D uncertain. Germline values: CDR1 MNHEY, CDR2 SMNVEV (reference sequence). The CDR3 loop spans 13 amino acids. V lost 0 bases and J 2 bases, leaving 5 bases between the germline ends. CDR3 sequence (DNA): TGTGCCAGCAGTTTATCGTCCACCTACGAGCAGTACTTC. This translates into CASSLSSTYEQYF.

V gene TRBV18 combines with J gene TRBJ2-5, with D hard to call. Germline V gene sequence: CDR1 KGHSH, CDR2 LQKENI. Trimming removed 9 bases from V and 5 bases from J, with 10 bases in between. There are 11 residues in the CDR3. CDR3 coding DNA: TGTGCCAGTTATAAGTTGGAGACCCAGTACTTC. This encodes CASYKLETQYF.

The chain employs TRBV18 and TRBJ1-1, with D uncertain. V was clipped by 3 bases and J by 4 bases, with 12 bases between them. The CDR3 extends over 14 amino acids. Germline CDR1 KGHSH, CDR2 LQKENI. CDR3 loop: CASSPFELGTEAFF. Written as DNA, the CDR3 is TGTGCCAGCTCACCTTTTGAGCTGGGCACTGAAGCTTTCTTT. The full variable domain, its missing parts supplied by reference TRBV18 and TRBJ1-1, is NAGVMQNPRHLVRRRGQEARLRCSPMKGHSHVYWYRQLPEEGLKFMVYLQKENIIDESGMPKERFSAEFPKEGPSILRIQQVVRGDSAAYFCASSPFELGTEAFFGQGTRLTVV.

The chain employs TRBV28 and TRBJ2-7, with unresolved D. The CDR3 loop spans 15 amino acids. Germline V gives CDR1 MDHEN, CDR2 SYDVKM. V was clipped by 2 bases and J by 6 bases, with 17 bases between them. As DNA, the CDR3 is TGTGCCAGCAGTTTAAACCCCCAAGATTGGGTCGAGCAGTACTTC. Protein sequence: CASSLNPQDWVEQYF.

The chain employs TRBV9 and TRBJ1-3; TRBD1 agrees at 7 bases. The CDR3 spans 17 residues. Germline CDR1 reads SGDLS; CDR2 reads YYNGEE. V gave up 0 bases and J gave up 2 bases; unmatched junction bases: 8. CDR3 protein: CASSVVGTVRPGNTIYF. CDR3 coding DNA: TGTGCCAGCAGCGTAGTTGGGACAGTGCGACCTGGAAACACCATATATTTT.

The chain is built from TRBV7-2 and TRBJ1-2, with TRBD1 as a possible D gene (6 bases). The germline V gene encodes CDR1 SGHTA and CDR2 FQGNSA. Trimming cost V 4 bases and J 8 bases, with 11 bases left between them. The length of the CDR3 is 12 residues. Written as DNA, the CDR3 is TGTGCCAGCAGCTCGACAGGTTACGGCTACACCTTC. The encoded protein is CASSSTGYGYTF.

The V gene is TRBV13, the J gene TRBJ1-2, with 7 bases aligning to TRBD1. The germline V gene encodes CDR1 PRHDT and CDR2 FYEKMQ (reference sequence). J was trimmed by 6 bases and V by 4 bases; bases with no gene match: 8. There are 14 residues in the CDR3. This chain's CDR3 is CASSSQRQGHGYTF. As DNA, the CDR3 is TGTGCCAGCAGCTCGCAGAGACAGGGCCATGGCTACACCTTC.

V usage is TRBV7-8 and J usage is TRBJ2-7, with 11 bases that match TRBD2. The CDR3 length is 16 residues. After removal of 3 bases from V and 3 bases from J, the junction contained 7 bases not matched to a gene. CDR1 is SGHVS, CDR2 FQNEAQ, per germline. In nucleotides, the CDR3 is TGTGCCAGCAGCTTGTCTACTAGCGGGGGAAACTACGAGCAGTACTTC. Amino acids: CASSLSTSGGNYEQYF.

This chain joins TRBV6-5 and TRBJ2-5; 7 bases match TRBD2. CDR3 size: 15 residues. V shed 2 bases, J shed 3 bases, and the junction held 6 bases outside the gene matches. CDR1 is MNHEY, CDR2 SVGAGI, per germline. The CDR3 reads CASSYTGAGEETQYF. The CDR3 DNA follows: TGTGCCAGCAGTTACACCGGGGCGGGGGAAGAGACCCAGTACTTC.

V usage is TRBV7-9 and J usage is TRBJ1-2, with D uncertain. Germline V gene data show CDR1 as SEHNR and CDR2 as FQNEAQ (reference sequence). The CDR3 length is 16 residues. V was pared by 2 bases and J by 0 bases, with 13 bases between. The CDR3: CASSLHPGSSNYGYTF. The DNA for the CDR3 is TGTGCCAGCAGCTTACACCCGGGATCCTCTAACTATGGCTACACCTTC.

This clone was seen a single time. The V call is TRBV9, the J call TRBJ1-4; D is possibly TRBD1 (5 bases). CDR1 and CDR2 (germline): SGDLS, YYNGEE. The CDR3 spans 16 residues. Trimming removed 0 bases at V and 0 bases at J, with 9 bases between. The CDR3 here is CASSVGQTATNEKLFF. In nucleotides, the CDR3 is TGTGCCAGCAGCGTAGGGCAGACAGCAACTAATGAAAAACTGTTTTTT. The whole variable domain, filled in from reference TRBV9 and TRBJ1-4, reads DSGVTQTPKHLITATGQRVTLRCSPRSGDLSVYWYQQSLDQGLQFLIQYYNGEERAKGNILERFSAQQFPDLHSELNLSSLELGDSALYFCASSVGQTATNEKLFFGSGTQLSVL.

CDR3 in DNA: TGTGCCAGCAGCCTCAACCCCAGGGGGTCCTACGAGCAGTACTTC. It specifies CASSLNPRGSYEQYF. V and J are TRBV9 and TRBJ2-7, with TRBD1 matching 7 bases. V lost 4 bases to trimming and J lost 1 base; unmatched junction nucleotides: 8. The germline gives CDR1 SGDLS, CDR2 YYNGEE. CDR3 length: 15 residues.

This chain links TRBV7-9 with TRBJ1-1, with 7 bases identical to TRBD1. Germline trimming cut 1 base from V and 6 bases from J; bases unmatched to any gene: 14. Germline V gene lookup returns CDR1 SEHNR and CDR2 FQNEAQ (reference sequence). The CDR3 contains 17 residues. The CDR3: CASSLVLGVTGAAEAFF. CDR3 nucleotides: TGTGCCAGCAGCTTAGTTTTAGGTGTAACAGGGGCTGCTGAAGCTTTCTTT.

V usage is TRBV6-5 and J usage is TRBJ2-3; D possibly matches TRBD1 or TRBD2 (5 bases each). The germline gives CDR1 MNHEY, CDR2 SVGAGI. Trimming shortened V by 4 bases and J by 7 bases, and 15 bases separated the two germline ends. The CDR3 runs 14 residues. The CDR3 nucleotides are TGTGCCAGCAGTTCCGAGGGGAGTCTACATACGCAGTATTTT. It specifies CASSSEGSLHTQYF.

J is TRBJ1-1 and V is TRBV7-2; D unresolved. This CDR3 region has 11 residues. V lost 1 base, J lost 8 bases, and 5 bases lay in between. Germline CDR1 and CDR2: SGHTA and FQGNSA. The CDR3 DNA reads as TGTGCCAGCAGCTTAGAGGAAGAAGCTTTCTTT. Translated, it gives CASSLEEEAFF.

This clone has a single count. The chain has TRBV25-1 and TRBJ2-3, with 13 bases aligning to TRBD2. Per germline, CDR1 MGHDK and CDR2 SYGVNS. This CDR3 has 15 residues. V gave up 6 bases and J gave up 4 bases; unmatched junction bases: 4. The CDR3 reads CASRLGTSGADTQYF. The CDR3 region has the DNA TGTGCCAGCAGGCTAGGGACTAGCGGGGCAGATACGCAGTATTTT.

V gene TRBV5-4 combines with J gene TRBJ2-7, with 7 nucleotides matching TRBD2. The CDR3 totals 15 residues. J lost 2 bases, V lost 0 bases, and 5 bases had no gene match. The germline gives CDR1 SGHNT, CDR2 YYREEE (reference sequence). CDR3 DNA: TGTGCCAGCAGCTTGGGACTAGCAGATACCTACGAGCAGTACTTC. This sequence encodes CASSLGLADTYEQYF.

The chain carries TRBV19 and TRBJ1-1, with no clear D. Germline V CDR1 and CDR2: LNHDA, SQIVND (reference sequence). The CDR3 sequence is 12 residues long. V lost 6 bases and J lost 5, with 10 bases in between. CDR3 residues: CASRREGTEAFF. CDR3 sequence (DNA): TGTGCCAGTAGGAGAGAGGGAACTGAAGCTTTCTTT.

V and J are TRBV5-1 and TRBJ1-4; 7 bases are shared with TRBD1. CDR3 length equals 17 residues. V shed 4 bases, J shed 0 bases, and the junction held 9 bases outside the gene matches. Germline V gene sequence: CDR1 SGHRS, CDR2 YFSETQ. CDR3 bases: TGCGCCAGCAGCCCCGGAGGGGGCGAGACAACTAATGAAAAACTGTTTTTT. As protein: CASSPGGGETTNEKLFF.

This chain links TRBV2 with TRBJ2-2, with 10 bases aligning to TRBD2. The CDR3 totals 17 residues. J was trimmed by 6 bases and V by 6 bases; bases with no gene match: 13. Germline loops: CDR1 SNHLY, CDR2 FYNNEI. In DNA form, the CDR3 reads TGTGCCAGCAGCCTCCAGCGGGAGGGGGCAGGTGCCGGGGAGCTGTTTTTT. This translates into CASSLQREGAGAGELFF.

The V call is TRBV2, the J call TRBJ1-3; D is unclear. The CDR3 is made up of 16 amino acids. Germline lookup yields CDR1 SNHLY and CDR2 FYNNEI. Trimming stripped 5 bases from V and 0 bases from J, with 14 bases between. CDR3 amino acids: CASSLNGLASGNTIYF. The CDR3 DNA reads TGTGCCAGCAGTCTTAACGGATTGGCCTCTGGAAACACCATATATTTT.

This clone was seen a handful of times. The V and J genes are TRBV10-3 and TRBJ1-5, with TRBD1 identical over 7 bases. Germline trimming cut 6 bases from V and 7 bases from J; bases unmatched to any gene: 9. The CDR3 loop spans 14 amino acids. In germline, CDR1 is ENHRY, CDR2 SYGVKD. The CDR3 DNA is TGTGCCATCAGGGCCGGGACAGAGGGCCAGCCCCAGCATTTT. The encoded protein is CAIRAGTEGQPQHF.

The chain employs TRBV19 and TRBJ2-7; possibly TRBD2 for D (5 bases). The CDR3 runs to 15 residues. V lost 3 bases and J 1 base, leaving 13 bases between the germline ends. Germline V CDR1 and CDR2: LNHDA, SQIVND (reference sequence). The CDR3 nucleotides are TGTGCCAGTAGTATGGAGGCCGGGGTTTCCTACGAGCAGTACTTC. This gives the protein CASSMEAGVSYEQYF.

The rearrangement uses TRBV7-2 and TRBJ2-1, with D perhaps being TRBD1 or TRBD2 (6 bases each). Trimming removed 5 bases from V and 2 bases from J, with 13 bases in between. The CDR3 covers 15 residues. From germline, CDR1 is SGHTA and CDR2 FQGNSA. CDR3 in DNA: TGTGCCAGCAGCCCCGCGGGACACCCCTACAATGAGCAGTTCTTC. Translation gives CASSPAGHPYNEQFF. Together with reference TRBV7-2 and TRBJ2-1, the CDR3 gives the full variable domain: GAGVSQSPSNKVTEKGKDVELRCDPISGHTALYWYRQSLGQGLEFLIYFQGNSAPDKSGLPSDRFSAERTGGSVSTLTIQRTQQEDSAVYLCASSPAGHPYNEQFFGPGTRLTVL.

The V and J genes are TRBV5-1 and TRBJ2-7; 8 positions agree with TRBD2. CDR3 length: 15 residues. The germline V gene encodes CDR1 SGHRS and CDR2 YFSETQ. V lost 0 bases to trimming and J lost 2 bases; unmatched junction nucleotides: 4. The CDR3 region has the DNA TGCGCCAGCAGCTTGGGTTTAGCGGGGACCTACGAGCAGTACTTC. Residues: CASSLGLAGTYEQYF.

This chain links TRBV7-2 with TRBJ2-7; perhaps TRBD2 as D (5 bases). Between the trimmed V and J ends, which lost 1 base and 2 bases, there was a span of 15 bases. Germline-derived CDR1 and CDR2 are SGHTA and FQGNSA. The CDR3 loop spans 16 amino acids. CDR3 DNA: TGTGCCAGCAGCTTAGTAGTCAGCCGGGGTGCCTACGAGCAGTACTTC. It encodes CASSLVVSRGAYEQYF.